The 24 T cell receptor beta chains reported below all come from one sample, sequenced in a study of shared clonotypes between healthy human individuals. Generated by immunoSEQ multiplex PCR, the TCRdb table keeps only in-frame clones and is missing some. The sample contains over a million clones, 75% to 85% of which appear only once. Material for sequencing was memory CD4+ T cells from PBMCs. Stated subset: CD45RA-negative fraction. All receptors derive from a man younger than 30 in good health. Some clones in this sample may be carry-over from other donors' samples.

The V gene is TRBV30, the J gene TRBJ2-7; D is possibly TRBD2 (6 bases). Trimming cost V 5 bases and J 4 bases, with 15 bases left between them. From germline, CDR1 is GTSNPN and CDR2 SVGIG (reference sequence). The CDR3 totals 13 residues. The CDR3 DNA is TGTGCCTGGGTGTCCGGGACTGTGTACGAGCAGTACTTC. Translated, it gives CAWVSGTVYEQYF.

To note about this clone: Other nucleotide sequences from this sample produce the same CDR3. CDR3 amino acids: CASSESRANQPQHF. Here the CDR3 DNA reads TGTGCCAGCAGTGAATCCCGGGCCAATCAGCCCCAGCATTTT. V is TRBV25-1 and J is TRBJ1-5; D is ambiguous. CDR3 length: 14 residues. CDR1 and CDR2 (germline): MGHDK, SYGVNS. Trimming took 1 base from V and 3 from J, leaving 7 bases between them.

DNA of the CDR3: TGCGCCAGCAGCTTGAGCGGCATGAACCTAGAGACCCAGTACTTC. Encoded protein: CASSLSGMNLETQYF. The V and J genes are TRBV5-1 and TRBJ2-5; D is perhaps TRBD2 (5 bases). This CDR3 contains 15 residues. The V gene lost 1 base and the J gene lost 4 bases, with 14 bases spanning the gap. The V gene's germline CDR1 is SGHRS and CDR2 YFSETQ.

The rearrangement joins TRBV28 to TRBJ1-2; D is perhaps TRBD1 (5 bases). Looked up from germline, CDR1 is MDHEN and CDR2 is SYDVKM. CDR3 length: 16 residues. Trimming removed 4 bases from V and 0 bases from J, with 15 bases in between. The CDR3 sequence is CASSSPTAWPNYGYTF. The CDR3 DNA reads as TGTGCCAGCAGTTCCCCGACAGCCTGGCCTAACTATGGCTACACCTTC.

This clone was recorded once. The V and J genes are TRBV10-3 and TRBJ2-7; 7 nucleotides agree with TRBD1. The trim removed 9 bases at V and 0 bases at J, leaving 5 bases unmatched. Germline lookup yields CDR1 ENHRY and CDR2 SYGVKD. CDR3 length: 13 residues. CDR3 protein: CAITRDSSYEQYF. The CDR3, as DNA: TGTGCCATTACCCGGGACAGCTCCTACGAGCAGTACTTC.

V usage is TRBV18 and J usage is TRBJ2-2, with D unresolved. The CDR3 length is 12 residues. The V gene's germline CDR1 is KGHSH and CDR2 LQKENI. V was pared by 5 bases and J by 6 bases, with 7 bases between. The CDR3 loop is CASSFRSGELFF. In nucleotides, the CDR3 is TGTGCCAGCTCATTCCGGTCCGGGGAGCTGTTTTTT. The full variable domain, in which reference TRBV18 and TRBJ2-2 provide the parts outside the CDR3, is NAGVMQNPRHLVRRRGQEARLRCSPMKGHSHVYWYRQLPEEGLKFMVYLQKENIIDESGMPKERFSAEFPKEGPSILRIQQVVRGDSAAYFCASSFRSGELFFGEGSRLTVL.

The chain combines TRBV7-3 with TRBJ2-7, with TRBD1 matching over 8 bases. V lost 1 base, J lost 6 bases, and 5 bases stayed unmatched. Germline V CDR1 and CDR2: SGHTA, FQGTGA. The CDR3 length is 14 residues. Here the CDR3 DNA reads TGTGCCAGCAGCTTAAGGCAGGGGGCCGCCGAGCAGTACTTC. Protein: CASSLRQGAAEQYF.

The V call is TRBV6-5, the J call TRBJ2-1; 12 bases align to TRBD2. Germline V CDR1 and CDR2: MNHEY, SVGAGI. The length of the CDR3 is 15 residues. With V trimmed by 7 bases and J by 2 bases, 3 bases remained unmatched. The CDR3 bases are TGTGCCAGCACCGGGACTAGCGGGCCCTACAATGAGCAGTTCTTC. Translated, it gives CASTGTSGPYNEQFF.

As concerns this clone: A read error may be the cause here, since a much bigger clone is one base away. Distinct nucleotide sequences in the sample also encode this CDR3. The V and J genes are TRBV5-6 and TRBJ2-5; unclear D gene. Trimming shortened V by 2 bases and J by 3 bases, and 5 bases separated the two germline ends. From germline, CDR1 is SGHDT and CDR2 YYEEEE. The CDR3 length is 12 residues. CDR3 coding DNA: TGTGCCAGCAGCTTAGGGAAAGAGACCCAGTACTTC. Its protein product is CASSLGKETQYF.

The sample holds one count of this clone. V gene TRBV19 combines with J gene TRBJ1-1, with a weak D call TRBD1 (5 bases). Germline V gene sequence: CDR1 LNHDA, CDR2 SQIVND (reference sequence). CDR3 length: 14 amino acids. Trimming left V 5 bases short and J 0 bases short, with 10 bases between. The CDR3 sequence is CASSLTAMNTEAFF. As DNA, the CDR3 is TGTGCCAGTAGTTTGACAGCGATGAACACTGAAGCTTTCTTT.

Comments on this clone: The same CDR3 also results from other DNA sequences found in this sample. The genes are TRBV29-1 and TRBJ1-4; D is possibly TRBD1 (5 bases). Germline CDR1 and CDR2: SQVTM and ANQGSEA. The V end was cut by 7 bases, the J end by 2 bases, with 11 bases between. The CDR3 is 13 amino acids. CDR3 amino acids: CSGQGATNEKLFF. CDR3 sequence (DNA): TGCAGCGGTCAGGGAGCGACTAATGAAAAACTGTTTTTT. Drawing the rest from reference TRBV29-1 and TRBJ1-4, the complete variable domain is SAVISQKPSRDICQRGTSLTIQCQVDSQVTMMFWYRQQPGQSLTLIATANQGSEATYESGFVIDKFPISRPNLTFSTLTVSNMSPEDSSIYLCSGQGATNEKLFFGSGTQLSVL.

The chain is built from TRBV7-8 and TRBJ1-4; unclear D gene. CDR3 length: 14 amino acids. CDR1 and CDR2 from the germline V gene are SGHVS and FQNEAQ. The V end lost 2 bases, the J end lost 0 bases, and 4 bases lay between the germline ends. The CDR3 loop reads CASSLQATNEKLFF. The CDR3 nucleotides are TGTGCCAGCAGCTTACAGGCAACTAATGAAAAACTGTTTTTT.

The chain links TRBV9 to TRBJ1-2; D is unclear. This CDR3 comprises 17 residues. Germline V CDR1 and CDR2: SGDLS, YYNGEE. Trimming removed 0 bases from V and 8 bases from J, with 23 bases in between. CDR3 coding DNA: TGTGCCAGCAGCGTAGGGACGCTGGGAGATCCAACCGAGGGCTACACCTTC. This gives the protein CASSVGTLGDPTEGYTF. Using reference TRBV9 and TRBJ1-2 for the parts outside the CDR3, the full variable domain is DSGVTQTPKHLITATGQRVTLRCSPRSGDLSVYWYQQSLDQGLQFLIQYYNGEERAKGNILERFSAQQFPDLHSELNLSSLELGDSALYFCASSVGTLGDPTEGYTFGSGTRLTVV.

The genes are TRBV7-3 and TRBJ2-1; 7 nucleotides agree with TRBD1. This CDR3 spans 13 amino acids. Looked up from germline, CDR1 is SGHTA and CDR2 is FQGTGA. Germline trimming cut 5 bases from V and 12 bases from J; bases unmatched to any gene: 10. The CDR3 region has the DNA TGTGCCAGCAGCCCCGACAGGGAAGAGGCGCAGTTCTTC. It is translated as CASSPDREEAQFF.

DNA of the CDR3: TGTGCCAGCAGTTTTGGGGACTCTAGGGGGGGACAAGCTTTCTTT. Protein product: CASSFGDSRGGQAFF. The rearrangement links TRBV28 to TRBJ1-1; weak D call: TRBD1 (6 bases). Germline CDR1 MDHEN, CDR2 SYDVKM. The CDR3 runs to 15 residues. V lost 3 bases and J lost 9, with 20 bases in between.

This clone was counted at least ten times. V usage is TRBV6-1 and J usage is TRBJ1-5; 8 bases are a match to TRBD1. CDR3 length: 21 residues. Germline-derived CDR1 and CDR2 are MNHNS and SASEGT. V dropped 0 bases and J dropped 3; count of bases not matched to a gene: 19. CDR3 in amino acids: CASSEADVRDRSNTFNQPQHF. The CDR3 bases are TGTGCCAGCAGTGAAGCAGACGTCCGGGACAGGAGTAATACCTTCAATCAGCCCCAGCATTTT.

This sequence joins TRBV15 and TRBJ2-1; D might be TRBD2 (6 bases). This CDR3 region has 12 residues. Germline V gene lookup returns CDR1 LNHNV and CDR2 YYDKDF (reference sequence). Between the trimmed V and J ends, which lost 3 bases and 12 bases, there was a span of 12 bases. The CDR3 sequence is CATSSHEEGQFF. DNA for the CDR3: TGTGCCACCAGCAGCCACGAGGAGGGGCAGTTCTTC.

The chain's CDR3 is CASGASTDTQYF. The DNA of the CDR3 is TGTGCCAGCGGAGCTAGCACAGATACGCAGTATTTT. V is TRBV6-5 and J is TRBJ2-3; D is uncertain. V was shortened by 8 bases and J by 0 bases, with 6 bases between the two germline ends. The germline CDR1 and CDR2 sequences are MNHEY and SVGAGI. The CDR3 length is 12 residues.

This clone was counted a few times. The V call is TRBV7-3, the J call TRBJ2-1; the match to TRBD2 covers 13 bases. Germline CDR1 SGHTA, CDR2 FQGTGA. This CDR3 spans 17 amino acids. V lost 2 bases and J lost 7; bases outside the gene matches: 8. As DNA, the CDR3 is TGTGCCAGCAGCTTAGGCACTAGCGGGAGGGCGTCAAATGAGCAGTTCTTC. Residues: CASSLGTSGRASNEQFF.

The chain combines TRBV28 with TRBJ1-4; D is perhaps TRBD1 (5 bases). The CDR3 extends over 15 amino acids. CDR1 and CDR2 from the germline V gene are MDHEN and SYDVKM. V lost 6 bases and J 5 bases, leaving 16 bases between the germline ends. This CDR3 is CASSSRGRDNEKLFF. CDR3 bases: TGTGCCAGCAGCTCCCGCGGCAGGGACAATGAAAAACTGTTTTTT.

The chain uses TRBV7-6 and TRBJ1-2; D remains ambiguous. V lost 5 bases and J lost 0, with 19 bases in between. CDR1 is SGHVS and CDR2 is FNYEAQ in the germline V gene. The length of the CDR3 is 17 residues. CDR3 sequence (DNA): TGTGCCAGCAGCCAGAGGGCAGGATCTAACCCTAACTATGGCTACACCTTC. It translates to CASSQRAGSNPNYGYTF.

On this clone: This likely reflects a read error, since a far larger clone is one base away. Other nucleotide sequences from this sample produce the same CDR3. V usage is TRBV27 and J usage is TRBJ1-5; TRBD1 is a possible D gene (5 bases). In germline, CDR1 is MNHEY, CDR2 SMNVEV (reference sequence). Trimming left V 7 bases short and J 4 bases short, with 26 bases between. The CDR3 runs 18 residues. This chain's CDR3 is CASTRGGRGNIRNQPQHF. In DNA form, the CDR3 reads TGTGCCAGCACACGGGGAGGACGGGGGAATATTAGGAATCAGCCCCAGCATTTT.

The chain couples TRBV5-1 to TRBJ2-1; a weak D match, TRBD1 (6 bases). Per germline, CDR1 SGHRS and CDR2 YFSETQ. CDR3 size: 14 residues. The germline V and J ends were trimmed by 5 bases and 8 bases, with 17 bases remaining between them. CDR3 nucleotide sequence: TGCGCCAGCAGTGTGACAGGTGCAGTCGATGAGCAGTTCTTC. Its protein product is CASSVTGAVDEQFF.

This chain links TRBV2 with TRBJ1-5; a weak D match, TRBD1 (6 bases). This CDR3 contains 15 residues. Trimming cost V 0 bases and J 7 bases, with 13 bases left between them. Per germline, CDR1 SNHLY and CDR2 FYNNEI. The CDR3 loop reads CASSEAYGGEQPQHF. The CDR3 coding sequence is TGTGCCAGCAGTGAAGCGTATGGGGGCGAGCAGCCCCAGCATTTT.